Each of the 24 T cell receptor beta chains below was sequenced from the same sample in a study of cytomegalovirus exposure and HLA in healthy donors. The PCR used 60 Vbeta and 13 Jbeta primers. Only in-frame clones appear in the TCRdb table, and some are missing; sequencing was by immunoSEQ multiplex PCR. Of 170,000 or so clones listed, around four fifths were seen once; the top ten hold roughly 1.5%. Sequencing was done on a sample of PBMCs. The receptors originated from a woman aged 25 to 39 in good health and CMV-seronegative.

The rearrangement uses TRBV2 and TRBJ1-2, with 7 bases lining up with TRBD1. CDR1 SNHLY and CDR2 FYNNEI come from the germline V gene. V lost 6 bases and J lost 4; bases outside the gene matches: 11. The CDR3 contains 15 residues. CDR3 nucleotide sequence: TGTGCCAGCAGACCATCGACAGGGCTCGGCTATGGCTACACCTTC. Its translation is CASRPSTGLGYGYTF.

The chain links TRBV7-6 to TRBJ2-3, with TRBD2 matching over 13 bases. Germline-derived CDR1 and CDR2 are SGHVS and FNYEAQ. CDR3 size: 16 residues. V lost 1 base to trimming and J lost 7 bases; unmatched junction nucleotides: 5. The CDR3 loop reads CASSLGLAGGGNTQYF. CDR3 coding DNA: TGTGCCAGCAGCTTAGGACTAGCGGGGGGTGGAAATACGCAGTATTTT.

V gene TRBV30 combines with J gene TRBJ1-6; D gene unclear. The V end lost 4 bases, the J end lost 3 bases, and 7 bases lay between the germline ends. The CDR3 has 13 amino acids. The V gene's germline CDR1 is GTSNPN and CDR2 SVGIG (reference sequence). The CDR3 sequence is CAWTTDYNSPLHF. The CDR3 DNA sequence: TGTGCCTGGACCACAGACTATAATTCACCCCTCCACTTT.

The chain combines TRBV5-1 with TRBJ1-4; D might be TRBD1 (5 bases). Trimming pared 3 bases from V and 0 bases from J, leaving 12 bases between. Germline V gives CDR1 SGHRS, CDR2 YFSETQ. The CDR3 sequence is 16 residues long. CDR3 sequence reads: CASSSLPGATNEKLFF. The CDR3 region has the DNA TGCGCCAGCAGCTCCCTCCCGGGGGCAACTAATGAAAAACTGTTTTTT.

The rearrangement links TRBV5-1 to TRBJ1-3; 7 bases match TRBD1. Germline V gene sequence: CDR1 SGHRS, CDR2 YFSETQ. V dropped 3 bases and J dropped 2; count of bases not matched to a gene: 5. The CDR3 runs 15 residues. The CDR3 DNA follows: TGCGCCAGCAGCTACCGGGACAGCCCTGGAAACACCATATATTTT. Translated: CASSYRDSPGNTIYF.

CDR3 residues: CASSQRDRANEKLFF. CDR3 nucleotides: TGTGCCAGCAGTCAGAGGGACAGGGCGAATGAAAAACTGTTTTTT. This chain uses TRBV2 with TRBJ1-4; TRBD1 matches at 9 bases. CDR1 SNHLY and CDR2 FYNNEI come from the germline V gene. With V trimmed by 5 bases and J by 5 bases, 6 bases remained unmatched. The CDR3 covers 15 residues.

CDR3 nucleotides: TGTGCCAGCAGCTTGGCTAGCGGGGTTTACGAGCAGTACTTC. Encoded protein: CASSLASGVYEQYF. The V and J genes are TRBV4-2 and TRBJ2-7; the match to TRBD2 covers 9 bases. Germline values: CDR1 LGHNA, CDR2 YNFKEQ. V was clipped by 5 bases and J by 4 bases; unmatched bases: 6. This CDR3 contains 14 residues.

The CDR3 DNA sequence: TGTGCCAGCTCAGGGACAGATAATGAAAAACTGTTTTTT. Translated: CASSGTDNEKLFF. The chain has TRBV18 and TRBJ1-4; TRBD1 aligns across 7 bases. The germline V gene has CDR1 KGHSH and CDR2 LQKENI. V trimming: 5 bases; J trimming: 4 bases; junction bases outside the gene matches: 1. This CDR3 spans 13 amino acids. The full variable domain, rest sourced from reference TRBV18 and TRBJ1-4, is NAGVMQNPRHLVRRRGQEARLRCSPMKGHSHVYWYRQLPEEGLKFMVYLQKENIIDESGMPKERFSAEFPKEGPSILRIQQVVRGDSAAYFCASSGTDNEKLFFGSGTQLSVL.

The gene calls are TRBV30 and TRBJ1-1, with TRBD1 matching 9 bases. The V segment lost 7 bases and the J segment 4 bases; nucleotides outside the gene matches: 4. The CDR3 loop spans 12 amino acids. Germline V gene data show CDR1 as GTSNPN and CDR2 as SVGIG (reference sequence). The CDR3 region has the DNA TGTGCCTCGAAGGACAGGGGCACTGAAGCTTTCTTT. Its translation: CASKDRGTEAFF.

V is TRBV28 and J is TRBJ1-3; D possibly corresponds to TRBD1 (5 bases). Germline CDR1 is MDHEN and CDR2 is SYDVKM. The CDR3 runs 15 residues. With 4 bases removed from V and 2 bases from J, the gap between germline ends came to 12 bases. The CDR3 DNA reads as TGTGCCAGCAGTTCTCAGGGATCCCCTGGAAACACCATATATTTT. The encoded protein is CASSSQGSPGNTIYF. Drawing the rest from reference TRBV28 and TRBJ1-3, the complete variable domain is DVKVTQSSRYLVKRTGEKVFLECVQDMDHENMFWYRQDPGLGLRLIYFSYDVKMKEKGDIPEGYSVSREKKERFSLILESASTNQTSMYLCASSSQGSPGNTIYFGEGSWLTVV.

This clone was seen more than once but under ten times. The chain carries TRBV7-8 and TRBJ2-1; TRBD2 matches at 8 bases. Germline V gene sequence: CDR1 SGHVS, CDR2 FQNEAQ. J lost 0 bases, V lost 3 bases, and 13 bases had no gene match. The CDR3 covers 19 residues. CDR3 nucleotide sequence: TGTGCCAGCAGCTTTCCCAGCGGGGTGGCGGGGGGCTCCTACAATGAGCAGTTCTTC. Translating gives CASSFPSGVAGGSYNEQFF.

The rearrangement uses TRBV6-1 and TRBJ2-6, with a possible D match to TRBD2 (6 bases). Germline V CDR1 and CDR2: MNHNS, SASEGT. This CDR3 region has 17 residues. V was clipped by 4 bases and J by 2 bases, with 15 bases between them. The CDR3 DNA reads as TGTGCCAGCAGTGCGGGGGACCCAGGGCCTGGGGCCAACGTCCTGACTTTC. Translation: CASSAGDPGPGANVLTF.

The chain couples TRBV27 to TRBJ2-1, with D possibly matching TRBD2 (11 bases). In germline, CDR1 is MNHEY, CDR2 SMNVEV (reference sequence). V was cut by 6 bases and J by 7 bases, with 25 bases left in between. CDR3 length equals 17 residues. The DNA for the CDR3 is TGTGCCAGCAGAACTGACAGGGGGCTAGCGGGGGGAAATGAGCAGTTCTTC. Amino acids: CASRTDRGLAGGNEQFF.

This sequence joins TRBV11-1 and TRBJ1-1; D may be TRBD1 (5 bases). This CDR3 has 13 residues. With 5 bases removed from V and 5 bases from J, the gap between germline ends came to 12 bases. Germline V gene sequence: CDR1 SGHAT, CDR2 FQDESV (reference sequence). The CDR3 protein is CASSDSGFTEAFF. The CDR3 coding sequence is TGTGCCAGCAGCGATTCAGGGTTTACTGAAGCTTTCTTT.

V is TRBV21-1 and J is TRBJ1-1; the table's D gene call, TRBD1, was not cross checked with the DNA. TRBV21-1 is a pseudogene. This CDR3 has 12 residues. The CDR3 region has the DNA TGTGCCAGCGGCCAGGGGAACACTGAAGCTTTCTTT. Residues: CASGQGNTEAFF.

This clone was seen once. V gene TRBV7-8 combines with J gene TRBJ1-1, with TRBD1 matching over 7 bases. Germline values: CDR1 SGHVS, CDR2 FQNEAQ. The CDR3 covers 13 residues. Trimming cost V 6 bases and J 8 bases; bases outside gene matches: 9. DNA of the CDR3: TGTGCCAGCAGTTTCGGACAGGCGCGAGAAGCTTTCTTT. Protein sequence: CASSFGQAREAFF.

This clone was seen more than once but under ten times. A read error may produce the germline difference seen at one junction end. The V and J genes are TRBV7-7 and TRBJ2-5, with D possibly TRBD2 on 5 matching bases. This CDR3 region has 15 residues. Germline CDR1 is SSHAT and CDR2 is FNYEAQ (reference sequence). CDR3 nucleotides: TGTGCTAGCAGCCCCTCCGGCGGGTTCCAAGAGACCCAGTACTTC. It specifies CASSPSGGFQETQYF.

CDR3 region: CAWRSKGQGFYSGYTF. The CDR3 DNA follows: TGTGCCTGGAGATCGAAGGGACAGGGGTTTTATAGTGGCTACACCTTC. The chain uses TRBV30 and TRBJ1-2, with 10 bases that match TRBD1. The germline V gene has CDR1 GTSNPN and CDR2 SVGIG (reference sequence). The J segment lost 7 bases and the V segment lost 3 bases, leaving 14 bases of the junction unmatched. This CDR3 spans 16 amino acids.

This chain uses TRBV5-6 with TRBJ2-1; D is possibly TRBD2 (6 bases). The V gene lost 3 bases and the J gene lost 7 bases, with 17 bases spanning the gap. CDR1 is SGHDT and CDR2 is YYEEEE in the germline V gene. The CDR3 has 15 residues. The DNA for the CDR3 is TGTGCCAGCAGCTCCCTCGGCGGGACTGATAATGAGCAGTTCTTC. Translation: CASSSLGGTDNEQFF.

The chain is built from TRBV19 and TRBJ1-2; 8 nucleotides match TRBD1. This CDR3 contains 13 residues. After removal of 4 bases from V and 8 bases from J, the junction contained 6 bases not matched to a gene. Germline V gives CDR1 LNHDA, CDR2 SQIVND (reference sequence). The CDR3 nucleotides are TGTGCCAGTAGTACCAGGACAGGGCGGGGCTACACCTTC. Protein: CASSTRTGRGYTF.

The chain couples TRBV6-1 to TRBJ1-2; D is unresolved. The CDR3 extends over 16 amino acids. V was pared by 7 bases and J by 3 bases, with 21 bases between. CDR1 MNHNS and CDR2 SASEGT come from the germline V gene. CDR3 DNA sequence: TGTGCCAGCAAGGAAGCAGGAGTAGAGGGCGACTATGGCTACACCTTC. This encodes CASKEAGVEGDYGYTF.

The J gene is TRBJ2-7, the V gene TRBV5-1; weak D call: TRBD2 (6 bases). The ends were cut back, 3 bases at V and 2 bases at J, with 12 bases in the middle. Germline V gene sequence: CDR1 SGHRS, CDR2 YFSETQ. This CDR3 has 14 residues. The CDR3 bases are TGCGCCAGCAGCTCCGGGACTTCGACCTACGAGCAGTACTTC. The encoded protein is CASSSGTSTYEQYF. Based on the CDR3 plus reference TRBV5-1 and TRBJ2-7, the full variable domain is KAGVTQTPRYLIKTRGQQVTLSCSPISGHRSVSWYQQTPGQGLQFLFEYFSETQRNKGNFPGRFSGRQFSNSRSEMNVSTLELGDSALYLCASSSGTSTYEQYFGPGTRLTVT.

The chain recombines TRBV5-1 with TRBJ2-5; tentative D call: TRBD2 (6 bases). The J call is doubtful: the DNA matches TRBJ2-7 better. The CDR3 loop spans 13 amino acids. The germline gives CDR1 SGHRS, CDR2 YFSETQ. The CDR3 sequence is CASASAGSNEQYF. CDR3 in DNA: TGCGCCAGCGCCTCGGCGGGGTCCAACGAGCAGTACTTC.

The DNA for the CDR3 is TGTGCCAGCAGCGTAGCGGCAGGGGGAAGGACTGAAGCTTTCTTT. It is translated as CASSVAAGGRTEAFF. V usage is TRBV9 and J usage is TRBJ1-1; 7 bases match TRBD1. The V and J ends lost 0 bases and 5 bases, in that order; junction bases with no gene match: 7. CDR3 length: 15 residues. Looked up from germline, CDR1 is SGDLS and CDR2 is YYNGEE.